The next 30 T cell receptor beta chains were all read from a single sample in a study of response to subunit inactivated influenza vaccine. Each CDR3 protein gets one entry after TCRdb re-called the RT-PCR reads with MiXCR. The sample carries more than 400,000 distinct CDR3 sequences, less than 7.5% recorded once. The source material was PBMCs from blood, sampled about 23 months after vaccination. These receptors originate from a man in his fifties or sixties who received an inactivated influenza vaccine.

This clonotype came up many times. The rearrangement joins TRBV29-1 to TRBJ2-7; 8 bases are a match to TRBD1. Germline CDR1 and CDR2: SQVTM and ANQGSEA. The CDR3 consists of 12 residues. Unmatched junction bases numbered 5, after V lost 5 bases and J lost 5 bases. The CDR3 nucleotides are TGCAGCGTTAGGACAGGGATCCACGAGCAGTACTTC. It is translated as CSVRTGIHEQYF.

The rearrangement joins TRBV7-9 to TRBJ2-2; D is uncertain. This CDR3 spans 14 amino acids. V lost 4 bases and J lost 1, with 7 bases in between. Germline V lookup: CDR1 SEHNR, CDR2 FQNEAQ (reference sequence). The CDR3 spells CASSSPWNTGELFF. CDR3 nucleotide sequence: TGTGCCAGCAGCTCCCCCTGGAACACCGGGGAGCTGTTTTTT.

This clonotype came up many times. J is TRBJ1-6 and V is TRBV7-2; D call uncertain. V was trimmed by 0 bases and J by 8 bases, leaving 8 bases between them. This CDR3 has 14 residues. From germline, CDR1 is SGHTA and CDR2 FQGNSA. Here the CDR3 reads CASSLAWRDSPLHF. The CDR3 bases are TGTGCCAGCAGCTTAGCGTGGAGGGATTCACCCCTCCACTTT.

V is TRBV28 and J is TRBJ1-2; 7 bases align to TRBD1. In germline, CDR1 is MDHEN, CDR2 SYDVKM. V trimming: 7 bases; J trimming: 2 bases; junction bases outside the gene matches: 10. The CDR3 totals 15 residues. In DNA, the CDR3 is TGTGCCAGCAATCTTAGGAGGGGGCGAAACTATGGCTACACCTTC. Its protein product is CASNLRRGRNYGYTF.

V gene TRBV5-1 combines with J gene TRBJ2-1, with D unresolved. Germline loops: CDR1 SGHRS, CDR2 YFSETQ. Trimming removed 4 bases at V and 5 bases at J, with 22 bases between. The CDR3 extends over 17 amino acids. DNA of the CDR3: TGCGCCAGCAGCCTAACCTTAGCCACAACCCCAAACAATGAGCAGTTCTTC. Encoded protein: CASSLTLATTPNNEQFF.

This clonotype was counted a few times. Here the CDR3 reads CASSVGTGLSGNTIYF. The CDR3 nucleotides read TGTGCCAGCAGCGTCGGGACAGGGCTCTCTGGAAACACCATATATTTT. This chain joins TRBV9 and TRBJ1-3, with TRBD1 identical over 9 bases. V gave up 2 bases and J gave up 0 bases; unmatched junction bases: 3. CDR1 and CDR2 (germline): SGDLS, YYNGEE. The length of the CDR3 is 16 residues.

This clonotype was detected a few times. This chain connects TRBV5-1 to TRBJ2-5; 11 bases map to TRBD1. This CDR3 is 15 amino acids long. Germline V gene lookup returns CDR1 SGHRS and CDR2 YFSETQ. Trimming at V came to 3 bases and at J to 5 bases, leaving 6 bases not matched to a gene. This chain's CDR3 is CASSSGTGGFETQYF. CDR3 nucleotide sequence: TGCGCCAGCAGCTCGGGGACAGGGGGATTCGAGACCCAGTACTTC.

This clonotype showed up just a few times. V is TRBV12-3 or TRBV12-4 and J is TRBJ2-5; D is undetermined. This CDR3 contains 13 residues. V dropped 3 bases and J dropped 5 bases, with 10 bases sitting between them. The CDR3 DNA reads as TGTGCCAGCAGTTTTCGGGTGCTGGAGACCCAGTACTTC. It specifies CASSFRVLETQYF.

This clonotype was seen a handful of times. The chain has TRBV5-1 and TRBJ2-1, with D possibly matching TRBD2 (6 bases). The CDR3 is 14 residues long. V gave up 2 bases and J gave up 5 bases, with 11 bases separating them. Germline V gene data show CDR1 as SGHRS and CDR2 as YFSETQ. The CDR3 bases are TGCGCCAGCAGCTTTTGGACTATCGACAATGAGCAGTTCTTC. Residues: CASSFWTIDNEQFF.

The rearrangement uses TRBV5-1 and TRBJ2-2; either TRBD1 or TRBD2 may supply D (5 bases each). CDR1 is SGHRS, CDR2 YFSETQ, per germline. This CDR3 has 17 residues. V gave up 5 bases and J gave up 0 bases, with 17 bases separating them. The CDR3 is CASSFGTRGANTGELFF. The CDR3 DNA reads as TGCGCCAGCAGTTTCGGGACGCGAGGCGCGAACACCGGGGAGCTGTTTTTT. The whole variable domain, remainder taken from reference TRBV5-1 and TRBJ2-2, is KAGVTQTPRYLIKTRGQQVTLSCSPISGHRSVSWYQQTPGQGLQFLFEYFSETQRNKGNFPGRFSGRQFSNSRSEMNVSTLELGDSALYLCASSFGTRGANTGELFFGEGSRLTVL.

This clonotype was seen many times. The chain uses TRBV6-5 and TRBJ2-3; a weak D match, TRBD2 (6 bases). The germline V and J ends were trimmed by 8 bases and 4 bases, with 10 bases remaining between them. The V gene's germline CDR1 is MNHEY and CDR2 SVGAGI. The CDR3 is made up of 12 amino acids. CDR3 protein: CASRGFADTQYF. In DNA form, the CDR3 reads TGTGCCAGCCGGGGGTTTGCAGATACGCAGTATTTT.

This clonotype was picked up a small number of times. In nucleotides, the CDR3 is TGTGCCAGCAGTTTATCAGCGGAGCAGTATTTT. This sequence encodes CASSLSAEQYF. This sequence joins TRBV12-3 or TRBV12-4 and TRBJ2-3; D might be TRBD2 (5 bases). The CDR3 contains 11 residues. V was shortened by 2 bases and J by 11 bases, with 8 bases between the two germline ends.

This clonotype was detected a few times. The chain joins TRBV20-1 to TRBJ2-7; 8 nucleotides line up with TRBD2. The CDR3 has 15 residues. The germline CDR1 and CDR2 sequences are DFQATT and SNEGSKA (reference sequence). The trim removed 3 bases at V and 5 bases at J, leaving 12 bases unmatched. CDR3 DNA sequence: TGCAGTGCTAGGGTAGGGAGCGGGAGTTTCGACGAGCAGTACTTC. Translated, it gives CSARVGSGSFDEQYF.

This chain joins TRBV20-1 and TRBJ2-2; tentative D call: TRBD1 (5 bases). The V and J ends lost 3 bases and 4 bases respectively, with 12 bases between them. This CDR3 has 14 amino acids. The germline CDR1 and CDR2 sequences are DFQATT and SNEGSKA (reference sequence). The CDR3, as DNA: TGCAGTGCTAGCGGACAAACTCCCACCGGGGAGCTGTTTTTT. This encodes CSASGQTPTGELFF.

A few counts support this clonotype. This chain links TRBV7-2 with TRBJ2-1; no firm D call. CDR3 length: 12 residues. From germline, CDR1 is SGHTA and CDR2 FQGNSA. V was pared by 5 bases and J by 5 bases, with 7 bases between. The CDR3 protein is CASSVRHNEQFF. The CDR3 nucleotides are TGTGCCAGCAGCGTCCGTCACAATGAGCAGTTCTTC.

About this clonotype: Given a much more abundant clone one base away, this may be a read error. The rearrangement uses TRBV12-3 or TRBV12-4 and TRBJ2-3; D remains unclear. The CDR3 length is 13 residues. The CDR3, as DNA: TGTGCCAGCAGTTTATGGCTCACAGAAACGCAGTATTTT. It encodes CASSLWLTETQYF.

J is TRBJ1-1 and V is TRBV2; 9 nucleotides agree with TRBD1. Germline CDR1 reads SNHLY; CDR2 reads FYNNEI. The junction had 8 bases not matched to a gene; V was cut back by 5 bases and J by 10 bases. The CDR3 covers 13 residues. CDR3 DNA sequence: TGTGCCAGCAGTCGGGGACAGGGATCGGTAGCTTTCTTT. This translates into CASSRGQGSVAFF.

This clonotype has just a few counts. CDR3 sequence (DNA): TGTGCCAGCAGCACCCGTCGACAGTCCTACGAGCAGTACTTC. Amino acids: CASSTRRQSYEQYF. V is TRBV11-2 and J is TRBJ2-7; TRBD1 is a possible D gene (5 bases). Germline CDR1 SGHAT, CDR2 FQNNGV. V shed 5 bases and J shed 1 base, with 12 bases lying between them. There are 14 residues in the CDR3.

V usage is TRBV20-1 and J usage is TRBJ2-1; 9 bases agree with TRBD2. This CDR3 spans 15 amino acids. The V gene end was trimmed by 2 bases and the J gene end by 4 bases; junction bases not matched to a gene: 6. Germline values: CDR1 DFQATT, CDR2 SNEGSKA (reference sequence). CDR3 coding DNA: TGCAGTGCTAGATTCGGAGCGGGAGGTTACAATGAGCAGTTCTTC. Protein product: CSARFGAGGYNEQFF.

In this sample, this clonotype turned up a few times. The gene calls are TRBV29-1 and TRBJ2-7, with 12 bases matching TRBD2. Germline V gene lookup returns CDR1 SQVTM and CDR2 ANQGSEA. With 6 bases clipped from V and 1 base from J, the junction kept 10 bases outside the gene matches. This CDR3 is built from 16 residues. The CDR3 protein is CSVTGTSGRLSYEQYF. CDR3 DNA: TGCAGCGTGACCGGGACTAGCGGGCGTCTTTCCTACGAGCAGTACTTC.

Many counts were recorded for this clonotype. The chain recombines TRBV7-9 with TRBJ2-3; D remains unclear. The CDR3 spans 12 residues. The V end was cut by 5 bases, the J end by 5 bases, with 8 bases between. The germline V gene encodes CDR1 SEHNR and CDR2 FQNEAQ (reference sequence). This CDR3 is CASSQTGDTQYF. In nucleotides, the CDR3 is TGTGCCAGCAGCCAAACGGGAGATACGCAGTATTTT.

This clonotype was recorded a few times. J is TRBJ2-3 and V is TRBV9, with 8 nucleotides matching TRBD1. Germline values: CDR1 SGDLS, CDR2 YYNGEE. V trimming: 3 bases; J trimming: 1 base; junction bases outside the gene matches: 4. This CDR3 comprises 15 residues. The CDR3 region has the DNA TGTGCCAGCAGCGCGACAGGGGTGGGCACAGATACGCAGTATTTT. Residues: CASSATGVGTDTQYF.

This clonotype was detected a few times. This chain joins TRBV7-2 and TRBJ2-5; D gene uncertain. The CDR3 loop spans 13 amino acids. Germline-derived CDR1 and CDR2 are SGHTA and FQGNSA. Trimming removed 5 bases at V and 5 bases at J, with 12 bases between. CDR3 coding DNA: TGTGCCAGCAGCCCGTTCGTCGGGGAGACCCAGTACTTC. It is translated as CASSPFVGETQYF.

This clonotype came up a few times. The J gene is TRBJ2-1, the V gene TRBV5-6; D possibly corresponds to TRBD2 (5 bases). CDR3 length: 13 amino acids. V lost 3 bases to trimming and J lost 4 bases, with 8 bases between them. From germline, CDR1 is SGHDT and CDR2 YYEEEE. This CDR3 reads CASSYGVYNEQFF. CDR3 DNA: TGTGCCAGCAGCTACGGGGTTTACAATGAGCAGTTCTTC.

This clonotype was detected many times. The chain uses TRBV6-1 and TRBJ2-1; D is unclear. V gave up 6 bases and J gave up 5 bases, with 17 bases separating them. CDR3 length equals 15 residues. Germline CDR1 reads MNHNS; CDR2 reads SASEGT. CDR3 in amino acids: CASSLSGWLDNEQFF. CDR3 DNA sequence: TGTGCCAGCAGCCTATCCGGATGGCTCGACAATGAGCAGTTCTTC.

This clonotype was counted between two and nine times. The rearrangement links TRBV6-2 or TRBV6-3 to TRBJ2-2, with D perhaps TRBD1 or TRBD2 (5 bases each). This CDR3 contains 17 residues. Trimming shortened V by 0 bases and J by 1 base, and 12 bases separated the two germline ends. Germline V gene data show CDR1 as MNHEY and CDR2 as SVGEGT. The CDR3 reads CASSYSSRGVNTGELFF. CDR3 nucleotide sequence: TGTGCCAGCAGTTACTCGTCAAGGGGAGTGAACACCGGGGAGCTGTTTTTT.

A few counts support this clonotype. CDR3 amino acids: CASRSSGGAWEQFF. CDR3 in DNA: TGTGCCAGCAGGTCTAGCGGGGGGGCCTGGGAGCAGTTCTTC. This chain connects TRBV28 to TRBJ2-1, with 12 bases identical to TRBD2. The CDR3 is 14 residues long. V lost 6 bases and J lost 10; bases outside the gene matches: 7. Looked up from germline, CDR1 is MDHEN and CDR2 is SYDVKM.

This clonotype has only a few counts. V gene TRBV7-2 combines with J gene TRBJ1-2, with D maybe TRBD1 (6 bases). The CDR3 totals 12 residues. Germline V gene lookup returns CDR1 SGHTA and CDR2 FQGNSA. Trimming pared 6 bases from V and 7 bases from J, leaving 12 bases between. CDR3 sequence: CASRPGVSGYTF. CDR3 in DNA: TGTGCCAGCAGACCAGGGGTATCTGGCTACACCTTC.

The V call is TRBV24-1, the J call TRBJ2-1, with 11 bases that match TRBD2. J lost 6 bases, V lost 5 bases, and 8 bases had no gene match. The CDR3 extends over 16 amino acids. From germline, CDR1 is KGHDR and CDR2 SFDVKD. The CDR3 nucleotides are TGTGCCACCAGTGGGCCCGGGACTAGCGGTTTCAATGAGCAGTTCTTC. This sequence encodes CATSGPGTSGFNEQFF.

The rearrangement joins TRBV11-3 to TRBJ2-3; possible D gene TRBD1, 8 bases. This CDR3 has 15 residues. Looked up from germline, CDR1 is SGHNT and CDR2 is YENEEA. The germline V and J ends were trimmed by 6 bases and 1 base, with 14 bases remaining between them. The CDR3 DNA reads as TGTGCCAGCAGTAAACAGGGGGGGGGCACAGATACGCAGTATTTT. This sequence encodes CASSKQGGGTDTQYF.